The clone carrying this T cell receptor beta chain was seen repeatedly, ten times or more. The antigen is not known. The sample is drawn from a study of T cell repertoires in cytomegalovirus infection. Each CDR3 protein gets one entry after TCRdb re-called the reads with MiXCR. This table has some 50,000 distinct CDR3 sequences, under 25% appearing once. V was pared by 0 bases and J by 9 bases, with 13 bases between. CDR3 length equals 14 residues. Germline lookup yields CDR1 SGHRS and CDR2 YFSETQ. This TCR derives from a human donor in good health (CMV status not recorded). Some clones in this sample may be carry-over from other donors' samples. This sample comprised CD8+ T cells from cultured PBMCs, obtained from culture after CMV antigen stimulation. This chain connects TRBV5-1 to TRBJ2-1; the D is unclear. CDR3 DNA sequence: TGCGCCAGCAGCTTGGAAAGGCTCCCCAGTGAGCAGTTCTTC. Its protein product is CASSLERLPSEQFF.